Sequencing of this T cell receptor beta chain was carried out in a study of patients and donors after allogeneic stem cell transplantation. TCRdb used MiXCR to reprocess the RT-PCR reads, holding one entry per CDR3 protein. The data contain tens of thousands of distinct CDR3 sequences, 26% of them singletons. CDR1 is MNHNS, CDR2 SASEGT, per germline. Trimming removed 3 bases from V and 3 bases from J, with 18 bases in between. The CDR3 covers 18 residues. The material sequenced was blood, either unsorted or a sorted T cell fraction (not recorded which). V and J are TRBV6-1 and TRBJ1-6; D gene unclear. This TCR derives from a human donor who was either an allogeneic HSCT recipient or a stem cell or donor lymphocyte infusion donor (not recorded which). It is not recorded whose cells these are; they may come from a transplant donor. The CDR3: CASSDLRAGAYYNSPLHF. The CDR3 DNA follows: TGTGCCAGCAGTGATTTGAGGGCAGGAGCTTACTATAATTCACCCCTCCACTTT.